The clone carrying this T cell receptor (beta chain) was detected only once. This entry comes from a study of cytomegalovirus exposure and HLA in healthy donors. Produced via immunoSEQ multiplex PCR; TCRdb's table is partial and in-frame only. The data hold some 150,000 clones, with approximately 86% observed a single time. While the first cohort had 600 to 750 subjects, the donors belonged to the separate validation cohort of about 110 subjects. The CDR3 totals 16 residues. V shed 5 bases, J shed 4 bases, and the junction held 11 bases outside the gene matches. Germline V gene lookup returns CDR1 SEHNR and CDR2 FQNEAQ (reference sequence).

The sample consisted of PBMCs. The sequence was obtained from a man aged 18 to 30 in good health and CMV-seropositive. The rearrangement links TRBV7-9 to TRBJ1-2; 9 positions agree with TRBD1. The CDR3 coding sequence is TGTGCCAGCAGCACCGAACAGGGGGCTGAACTCTATGGCTACACCTTC. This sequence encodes CASSTEQGAELYGYTF.